This T cell receptor (beta chain) was observed in a study of blood T cell repertoires in COVID-19. CDR3 length: 12 amino acids. Between the trimmed V and J ends, which lost 3 bases and 0 bases, there was a span of 2 bases. This clone has a handful of counts. Data came from immunoSEQ multiplex PCR; TCRdb stores just in-frame clones and leaves some out. The top ten hold around 30% of the sample, which has around 230,000 clones, around 80% seen once. The sequence was collected from a man in his forties or fifties with acute or convalescent COVID-19. The gene calls are TRBV12-3 or TRBV12-4 and TRBJ1-1; no clear D gene. The specimen was peripheral blood. In DNA form, the CDR3 reads TGTGCCAGCAGTTTCTTGAACACTGAAGCTTTCTTT. This encodes CASSFLNTEAFF.